This is a list of T cell receptor beta chains from one sample in a study of Graves' ophthalmopathy and Graves' hyperthyroidism. One entry per CDR3 protein, called by TCRdb with MiXCR from the multiplex PCR reads. Found here are some 1.1 million distinct CDR3 sequences, 35% to 40% of them singletons; the top ten hold around 10%. The sequenced sample was peripheral blood or thyroid tissue (not recorded which). The origin of the receptors is an adult man with Graves' hyperthyroidism. Both conserved end residues are part of each CDR3. Part of the rows lack a size; the others show once, few, many or a class for expanded clones.

J gene | V gene | clone size | CDR3 protein
TRBJ2-6 | TRBV12-3/TRBV12-4 | many | CASSLAGANVLTF
TRBJ2-7 | TRBV20-1 | NA | CSASSETSGGYEQYF
TRBJ1-2 | TRBV29-1 | many | CSVVWRYGYTF
TRBJ2-2 | TRBV2 | many | CASSVTNTGELFF
TRBJ1-1 | TRBV29-1 | NA | CSVGGETEAFF
TRBJ1-5 | TRBV14 | many | CASSQDFIQPQHF
TRBJ2-5 | TRBV29-1 | NA | CSVLKGAKETQYF
TRBJ1-2 | TRBV5-1 | once | CASRQASGFYGYTF
TRBJ2-7 | TRBV14 | many | CASSQEWLGGPVEQYF
TRBJ2-7 | TRBV14 | NA | CASSWERLTVSSYEQYF
TRBJ2-7 | TRBV11-2 | many | CASSLSYPYEQYF
TRBJ1-2 | TRBV19 | few | CASSKGGYTF
TRBJ2-7 | TRBV29-1 | few | CSVRETGDSYEQYF
TRBJ1-1 | TRBV30 | few | CAWSNEGQGSTEAFF